This record looks at one T cell receptor beta chain sequence and its context. Its antigen is unknown. Sequence at one end of the junction differs from germline and may be a read error. The data were produced by immunoSEQ multiplex PCR, yet TCRdb's version contains in-frame clones alone and is incomplete. Here the sample spans some 1 million clones, about 75% being singletons. These data belong to a study of shared clonotypes between healthy human individuals. Whole-study results and caveats: Some naive CD4 clonotypes, roughly 4.7%, turned up in common across several donors.

This clonotype was sampled from a man aged 18 to 35 in good health. Sequenced material: memory CD4+ T cells sorted from blood. Subset in this sample: CD45RA-negative fraction.

CDR3 residues: CASSLASGQNYF. DNA for the CDR3: TGCGCCAGCAGCTTGGCCTCTGGACAGAATTACTTC. V gene TRBV5-1 combines with J gene TRBJ1-2; D perhaps matches TRBD1 (6 bases). The CDR3 totals 12 residues. CDR1 SGHRS and CDR2 YFSETQ come from the germline V gene.